This TCR beta chain was profiled in a study of blood T cell repertoires in COVID-19. Overall study: PBMCs, B-cell-depleted T cells, or T cells were the source of the cDNA or gDNA that made up the material.

Profiled with immunoSEQ multiplex PCR; TCRdb holds only in-frame clones, not every one. In the table there are hundreds of thousands of clones, 80% to 90% of which are singletons. Donors of Cohort 3 who recovered were those that had two negative PCRs, clearance, or symptom resolution. Germline V gene data show CDR1 as LNHDA and CDR2 as SQIVND (reference sequence). This CDR3 spans 14 amino acids. V shed 10 bases and J 1 base; nucleotides not matched to a gene: 6. The chain recombines TRBV19 with TRBJ2-7; 11 bases map to TRBD2. The sample consisted of PBMCs or T cells enriched from blood (not recorded which). The TCR originated in a woman younger than 45 who had recovered from COVID-19. The CDR3 bases are TGTGCCACCTCGACTAGCGGGATTTCCTACGAGCAGTACTTC. Translating it yields CATSTSGISYEQYF.